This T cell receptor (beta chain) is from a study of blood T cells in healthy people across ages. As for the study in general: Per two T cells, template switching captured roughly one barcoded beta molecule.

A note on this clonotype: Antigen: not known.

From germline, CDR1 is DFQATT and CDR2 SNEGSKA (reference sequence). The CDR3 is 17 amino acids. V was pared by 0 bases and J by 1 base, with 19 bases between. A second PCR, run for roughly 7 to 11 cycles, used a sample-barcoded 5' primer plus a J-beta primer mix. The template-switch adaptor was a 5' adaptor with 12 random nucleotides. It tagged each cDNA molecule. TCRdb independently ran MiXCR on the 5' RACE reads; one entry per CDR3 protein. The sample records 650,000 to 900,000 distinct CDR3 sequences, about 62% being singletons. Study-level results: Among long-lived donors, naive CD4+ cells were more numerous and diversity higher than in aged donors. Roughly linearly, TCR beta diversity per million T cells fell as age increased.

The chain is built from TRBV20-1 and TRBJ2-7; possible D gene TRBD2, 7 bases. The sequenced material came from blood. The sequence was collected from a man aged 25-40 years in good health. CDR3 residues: CSARDLRGGSTSYEQYF. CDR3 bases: TGCAGTGCTAGAGATCTGAGGGGGGGCTCCACGTCCTACGAGCAGTACTTC.